Listed below are T cell receptor beta chains from one sample, sequenced in a study of blood T cell repertoires in COVID-19. Libraries were prepared by immunoSEQ multiplex PCR; TCRdb keeps only in-frame clonotypes and omits some of them. The sample lists a few hundred thousand clones, around 89% occurring once. Sequencing input: peripheral blood. The receptors were gathered from a man aged 35 to 55 with acute or convalescent COVID-19. CDR3s include the opening cysteine and the closing phenylalanine or tryptophan. Each record gives: D gene, clone size, CDR3 length, V gene, J gene, CDR3 protein, CDR3 DNA. A D gene is named only where the DNA matches it firmly. Clone size is given for some rows only: seen once, a few or many times, or a class if the clone is expanded.

>-|-|14|TRBV9|TRBJ1-5
CASSQGTSYQPQHF
TGTGCCAGCAGCCAGGGGACATCTTATCAGCCCCAGCATTTT
>-|-|13|TRBV29-1|TRBJ1-1
CSVDKDRNTEAFF
TGCAGCGTTGATAAGGACAGGAACACTGAAGCTTTCTTT
>-|-|15|TRBV6-1|TRBJ1-5
CASSEAGGGSQPQHF
TGTGCCAGCAGTGAAGCGGGGGGCGGGAGTCAGCCCCAGCATTTT
>TRBD2|-|13|TRBV6-4|TRBJ2-1
CASSDSLAGAQFF
TGTGCCAGCAGTGACTCGCTAGCGGGGGCCCAGTTCTTC
>-|few|14|TRBV5-1|TRBJ1-1
CASSLSMTSSVAFF
TGCGCCAGCAGCTTGTCTATGACAAGCTCCGTAGCTTTCTTT
>-|-|13|TRBV11-3|TRBJ2-4
CASSQRGTPIQYF
TGTGCCAGCAGCCAGAGAGGGACACCCATTCAGTACTTC
>TRBD1|-|15|TRBV18|TRBJ1-4
CASSIRDRVNEKLFF
TGTGCCAGCTCAATCCGGGACAGGGTTAATGAAAAACTGTTTTTT
>TRBD1|-|16|TRBV24-1|TRBJ2-1
CATSDPRTGGRNEQFF
TGTGCCACCAGTGACCCCCGGACAGGGGGAAGGAATGAGCAGTTCTTC
>TRBD1|-|15|TRBV11-2|TRBJ1-1
CASSLWTGQDTEAFF
TGTGCCAGCAGCTTATGGACAGGGCAAGACACTGAAGCTTTCTTT
>-|-|16|TRBV7-2|TRBJ2-2
CASSLVGAKMGGELFF
TGTGCCAGCAGCTTAGTGGGGGCTAAAATGGGCGGGGAGCTGTTTTTT
>TRBD2|-|16|TRBV5-5|TRBJ2-1
CASSLLAGADLNEQFF
TGTGCCAGCAGCTTGTTAGCGGGGGCCGACTTGAATGAGCAGTTCTTC
>TRBD2|-|14|TRBV7-2|TRBJ2-7
CASSYSGGFYEQYF
TGTGCCAGCAGCTATAGCGGGGGGTTCTACGAGCAGTACTTC
>TRBD2|-|15|TRBV3-1/TRBV3-2|TRBJ2-5
CASSRLAGGGETQYF
TGTGCCAGCAGCCGACTAGCGGGGGGGGGAGAGACCCAGTACTTC
>TRBD2|-|17|TRBV27|TRBJ2-1
CASSPSFGLAAYNEQFF
TGTGCCAGCAGTCCCTCATTTGGACTAGCGGCTTACAATGAGCAGTTCTTC
>TRBD1|-|15|TRBV3-1/TRBV3-2|TRBJ2-4
CASSQLGTGGNIQYF
TGTGCCAGCAGCCAATTGGGGACAGGGGGAAACATTCAGTACTTC
>TRBD2|-|16|TRBV25-1|TRBJ2-7
CASSESIAGLTYEQYF
TGTGCCAGCAGTGAATCCATAGCGGGTCTCACCTACGAGCAGTACTTC
>-|-|15|TRBV5-4|TRBJ1-2
CASSFLDRVNYGYTF
TGTGCCAGCAGCTTCCTGGACAGAGTCAACTATGGCTACACCTTC
>-|-|14|TRBV14|TRBJ1-6
CASSPRGYNSPLHF
TGTGCCAGCAGCCCCAGGGGATACAATTCACCCCTCCACTTT
>TRBD2|-|15|TRBV19|TRBJ2-7
CASSIFGTSVYEQYF
TGTGCCAGTAGTATTTTCGGGACTAGCGTTTACGAGCAGTACTTC
>-|-|16|TRBV18|TRBJ1-2
CASSPPTGFSNYGYTF
TGTGCCAGCTCACCTCCAACAGGGTTCTCTAACTATGGCTACACCTTC
>TRBD1|-|15|TRBV2|TRBJ1-4
CASSPGTEQVEKLFF
TGTGCCAGCAGTCCCGGGACAGAGCAGGTGGAAAAACTGTTTTTT
>-|-|16|TRBV5-1|TRBJ2-3
CASSMAPTGGADTQYF
TGCGCCAGCAGCATGGCCCCCACGGGGGGCGCAGATACGCAGTATTTT
>-|-|14|TRBV10-3|TRBJ1-2
CAISELSTNYGYTF
TGTGCCATCAGTGAGTTGTCTACTAACTATGGCTACACCTTC
>-|few|15|TRBV5-1|TRBJ1-3
CASSGVTKGEDTIYF
TGCGCCAGCAGCGGGGTGACAAAAGGGGAAGACACCATATATTTT
>TRBD1|-|16|TRBV4-2|TRBJ1-5
CASSQPDRGSNQPQHF
TGTGCCAGCAGCCAACCGGACAGGGGAAGCAATCAGCCCCAGCATTTT
>TRBD1|-|15|TRBV9|TRBJ1-2
CASSVGTGAYYGYTF
TGTGCCAGCAGCGTAGGGACAGGAGCCTACTATGGCTACACCTTC
>-|-|16|TRBV5-1|TRBJ1-3
CASSLAAGISGNTIYF
TGCGCCAGCAGCTTGGCCGCAGGGATCTCTGGAAACACCATATATTTT
>TRBD1|-|15|TRBV5-8|TRBJ2-1
CASSLLGQGVGEQFF
TGTGCCAGCAGCTTGTTGGGACAGGGTGTTGGTGAGCAGTTCTTC
>-|once|13|TRBV11-2|TRBJ1-1
CASSLNRGTEAFF
TGTGCCAGCAGCTTAAATCGGGGGACTGAAGCTTTCTTT
>-|-|12|TRBV19|TRBJ1-1
CASSNGNTEAFF
TGTGCCAGTAGTAATGGCAACACTGAAGCTTTCTTT
>TRBD2|once|12|TRBV7-2|TRBJ2-3
CASSFGAGGEYF
TGTGCCAGCAGCTTCGGGGCCGGGGGGGAGTATTTT
>-|-|16|TRBV3-1/TRBV3-2|TRBJ1-6
CASSQVFDRNNSPLHF
TGTGCCAGCAGCCAAGTCTTCGACAGAAATAATTCACCCCTCCACTTT
>-|once|17|TRBV5-1|TRBJ1-2
CASSLVAGQGINYGYTF
TGCGCCAGCAGCTTGGTCGCTGGGCAGGGGATTAACTATGGCTACACCTTC
>-|-|11|TRBV30|TRBJ2-1
CAWRRSVEQFF
TGTGCCTGGAGACGGTCCGTTGAGCAGTTCTTC
>TRBD2|-|15|TRBV19|TRBJ2-7
CASSILAGIPYEQYF
TGTGCCAGTAGTATACTAGCGGGGATCCCCTACGAGCAGTACTTC
>TRBD1|-|15|TRBV5-6|TRBJ1-2
CASSPGTGRNYGYTF
TGTGCCAGCAGCCCCGGGACAGGGCGGAACTATGGCTACACCTTC
>TRBD1|-|15|TRBV19|TRBJ1-2
CASSLRTGENYGYTF
TGTGCCAGTAGCCTCCGGACAGGGGAAAACTATGGCTACACCTTC
>-|few|16|TRBV13|TRBJ2-1
CASALGGVEGWAEQFF
TGTGCCAGCGCGCTAGGGGGAGTCGAAGGGTGGGCTGAGCAGTTCTTC
>TRBD1|-|14|TRBV5-1|TRBJ2-1
CASSSDRAYNEQFF
TGCGCCAGCAGCTCGGACAGGGCCTACAATGAGCAGTTCTTC
>TRBD2|-|19|TRBV27|TRBJ2-2
CASSSVKNSGGPGTGELFF
TGTGCCAGCAGTTCCGTCAAGAATAGCGGGGGGCCAGGCACCGGGGAGCTGTTTTTT
>TRBD2|-|14|TRBV19|TRBJ2-1
CASSRLADNNEQFF
TGTGCCAGTAGTCGCCTAGCGGATAACAATGAGCAGTTCTTC
>-|-|13|TRBV21-1|TRBJ2-1
CARISGGANEQFF
TGTGCCAGGATTAGCGGGGGGGCGAATGAGCAGTTCTTC